This T cell receptor (beta chain) was captured in a study of T cell repertoires in cytomegalovirus infection. Details on this clonotype: Its matching antigen is unknown.

In TCRdb, the reads were re-called with MiXCR into one record per CDR3 protein. The data show hundreds of thousands of distinct CDR3 sequences, roughly 31% seen once. Sequencing used cultured CD8+ T cells from PBMCs, obtained from culture after CMV antigen stimulation. This clonotype was sampled from a human donor in good health (CMV status not recorded). Some clones in this sample may be carry-over from other donors' samples.

CDR3: CASSYGGGGVTEAFF. DNA for the CDR3: TGTGCCAGCAGTTACGGGGGGGGCGGGGTGACTGAAGCTTTCTTT. The chain links TRBV6-5 to TRBJ1-1; D is possibly TRBD1 (6 bases). This CDR3 region has 15 residues. Per the germline V gene, CDR1 is MNHEY and CDR2 is SVGAGI. The germline V and J ends were trimmed by 2 bases and 5 bases, with 15 bases remaining between them.